This TCR beta chain was identified during a study of human T cells and chemical hapten exposure. Described time point: patch test 3, about 24 weeks after DPC sensitization. Treatment of the sample: therapeutic diphenylcyclopropenone sensitization with weekly scalp DPC. The ends were cut back, 1 base at V and 3 bases at J, with 7 bases in the middle. Germline V gene lookup returns CDR1 LGHNA and CDR2 YNFKEQ. This CDR3 has 13 amino acids. This clonotype was seen more than once but under ten times. No antigen is known for it. Overall study findings and caveats: Significantly greater numbers of large CDR3 similarity clusters came from expanded TCRs than from controls.

TCRdb reprocessed the RACE reads with MiXCR, giving one entry per CDR3 protein. The profile shows 150,000 to 200,000 distinct CDR3 sequences, about 25% of them singletons. The sequence was obtained from a woman aged 40 to 50 with alopecia areata. Some clones in this sample may be carry-over from other donors' samples. The chain has TRBV4-2 and TRBJ2-7; no definite D call. The sample consisted of whole blood, taken in connection with sensitization to the hapten diphenylcyclopropenone (DPC). The CDR3 spells CASSQAQVYEQYF. The DNA of the CDR3 is TGTGCCAGCAGCCAAGCCCAGGTCTACGAGCAGTACTTC.